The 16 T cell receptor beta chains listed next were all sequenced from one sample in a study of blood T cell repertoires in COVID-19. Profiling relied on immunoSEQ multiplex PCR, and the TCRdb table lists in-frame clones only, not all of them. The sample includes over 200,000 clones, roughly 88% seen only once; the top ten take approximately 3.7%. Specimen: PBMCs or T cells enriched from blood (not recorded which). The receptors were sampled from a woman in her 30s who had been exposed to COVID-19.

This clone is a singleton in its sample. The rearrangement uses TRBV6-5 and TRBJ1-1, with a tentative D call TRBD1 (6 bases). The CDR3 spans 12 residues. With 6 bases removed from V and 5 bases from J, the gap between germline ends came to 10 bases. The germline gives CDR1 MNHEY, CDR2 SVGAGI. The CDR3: CASRTGLTEAFF. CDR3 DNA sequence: TGTGCCAGCAGAACAGGGTTGACTGAAGCTTTCTTT.

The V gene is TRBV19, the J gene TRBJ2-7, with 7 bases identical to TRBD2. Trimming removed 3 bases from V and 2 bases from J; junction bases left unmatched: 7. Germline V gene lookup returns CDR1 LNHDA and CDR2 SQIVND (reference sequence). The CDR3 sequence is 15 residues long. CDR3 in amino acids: CASSISRGLPYEQYF. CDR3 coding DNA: TGTGCCAGTAGTATTTCGCGGGGGTTACCCTACGAGCAGTACTTC.

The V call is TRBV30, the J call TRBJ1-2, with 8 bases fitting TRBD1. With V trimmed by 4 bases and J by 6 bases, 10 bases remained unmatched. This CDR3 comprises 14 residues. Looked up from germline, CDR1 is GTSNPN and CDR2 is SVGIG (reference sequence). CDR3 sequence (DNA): TGTGCCTGGATTGAACCAGGGGGCGCTAATGGCTACACCTTC. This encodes CAWIEPGGANGYTF.

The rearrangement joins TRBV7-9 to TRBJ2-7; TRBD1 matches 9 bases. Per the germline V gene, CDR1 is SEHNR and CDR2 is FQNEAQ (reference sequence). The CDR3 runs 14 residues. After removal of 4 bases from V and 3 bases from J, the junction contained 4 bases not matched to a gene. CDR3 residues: CASSYSTGGYEQYF. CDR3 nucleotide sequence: TGTGCCAGCAGCTACTCGACAGGGGGCTACGAGCAGTACTTC.

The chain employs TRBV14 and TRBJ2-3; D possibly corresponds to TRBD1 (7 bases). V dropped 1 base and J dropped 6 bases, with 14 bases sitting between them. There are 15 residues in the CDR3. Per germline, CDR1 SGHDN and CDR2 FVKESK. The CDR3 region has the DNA TGTGCCAGCAGCCAAGGGACAGGAGGGTTGGATACGCAGTATTTT. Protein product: CASSQGTGGLDTQYF. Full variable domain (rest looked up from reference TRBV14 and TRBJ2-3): EAGVTQFPSHSVIEKGQTVTLRCDPISGHDNLYWYRRVMGKEIKFLLHFVKESKQDESGMPNNRFLAERTGGTYSTLKVQPAELEDSGVYFCASSQGTGGLDTQYFGPGTRLTVL.

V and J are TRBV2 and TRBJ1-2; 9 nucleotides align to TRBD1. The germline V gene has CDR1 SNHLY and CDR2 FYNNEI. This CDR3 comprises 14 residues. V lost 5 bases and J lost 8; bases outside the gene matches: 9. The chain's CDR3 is CASSPWGQGQGYTF. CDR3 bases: TGTGCCAGCAGTCCCTGGGGACAGGGCCAAGGCTACACCTTC.

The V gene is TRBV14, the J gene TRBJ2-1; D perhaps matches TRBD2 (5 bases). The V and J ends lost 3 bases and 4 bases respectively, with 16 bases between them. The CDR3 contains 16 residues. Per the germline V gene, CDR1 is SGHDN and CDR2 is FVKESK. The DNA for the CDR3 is TGTGCCAGCAGCCACCGGCCTAGCAGAACTTACAATGAGCAGTTCTTC. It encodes CASSHRPSRTYNEQFF.

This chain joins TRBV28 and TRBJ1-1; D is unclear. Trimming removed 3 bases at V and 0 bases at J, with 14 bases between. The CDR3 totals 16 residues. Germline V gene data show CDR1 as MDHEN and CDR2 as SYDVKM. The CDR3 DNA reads TGTGCCAGCAGTTTGGTCCAACAGCTATTGAACACTGAAGCTTTCTTT. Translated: CASSLVQQLLNTEAFF.

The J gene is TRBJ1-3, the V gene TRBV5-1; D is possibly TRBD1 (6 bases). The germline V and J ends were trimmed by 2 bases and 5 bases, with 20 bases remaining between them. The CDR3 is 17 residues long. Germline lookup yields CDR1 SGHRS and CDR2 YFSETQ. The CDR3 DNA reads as TGCGCCAGCAGCTTATTCTTGGGCAGGGGTGATAGAAACACCATATATTTT. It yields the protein CASSLFLGRGDRNTIYF.

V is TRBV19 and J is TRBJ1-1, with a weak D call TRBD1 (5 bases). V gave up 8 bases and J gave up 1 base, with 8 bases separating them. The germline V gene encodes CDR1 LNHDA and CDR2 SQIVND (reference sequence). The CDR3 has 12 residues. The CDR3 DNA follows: TGTGCCAGTGGCAGGGAGAACACTGAAGCTTTCTTT. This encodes CASGRENTEAFF.

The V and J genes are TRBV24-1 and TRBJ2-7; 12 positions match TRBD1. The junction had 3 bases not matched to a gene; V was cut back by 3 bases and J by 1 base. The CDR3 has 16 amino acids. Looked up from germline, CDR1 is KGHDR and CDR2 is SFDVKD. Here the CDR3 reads CATSDGTGGPSYEQYF. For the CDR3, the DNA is TGTGCCACCAGTGATGGGACAGGGGGCCCTTCCTACGAGCAGTACTTC.

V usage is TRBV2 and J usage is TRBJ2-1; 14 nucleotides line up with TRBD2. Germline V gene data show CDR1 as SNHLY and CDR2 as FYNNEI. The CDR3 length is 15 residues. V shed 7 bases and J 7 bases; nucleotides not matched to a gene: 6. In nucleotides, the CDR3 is TGTGCCAGCACCCGCAGGACTAGCGGGGGGAATGAGCAGTTCTTC. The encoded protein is CASTRRTSGGNEQFF.

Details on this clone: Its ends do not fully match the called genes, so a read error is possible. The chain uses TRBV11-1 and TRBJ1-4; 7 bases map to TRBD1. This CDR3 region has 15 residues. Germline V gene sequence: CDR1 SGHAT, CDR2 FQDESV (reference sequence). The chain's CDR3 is CASSLRGQPKEKLFF. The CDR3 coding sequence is TGTGCCAGCAGCTTAAGGGGGCAGCCTAAGGAAAAACTGTTTTTT.

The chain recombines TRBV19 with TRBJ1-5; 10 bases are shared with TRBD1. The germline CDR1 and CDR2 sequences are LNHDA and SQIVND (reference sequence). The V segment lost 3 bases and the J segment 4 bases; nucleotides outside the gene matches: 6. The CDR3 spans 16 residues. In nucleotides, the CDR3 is TGTGCCAGTAGTATGGGACAGGGGACCCTGAATCAGCCCCAGCATTTT. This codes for CASSMGQGTLNQPQHF.

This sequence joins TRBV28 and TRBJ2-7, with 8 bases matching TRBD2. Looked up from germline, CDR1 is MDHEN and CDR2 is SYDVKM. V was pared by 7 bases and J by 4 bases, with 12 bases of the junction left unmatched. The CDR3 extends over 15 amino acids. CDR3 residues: CASNPRLAKRYEQYF. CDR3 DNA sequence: TGTGCCAGCAACCCAAGACTAGCGAAAAGGTACGAGCAGTACTTC.

Written as DNA, the CDR3 is TGTGCCAGTAGTCCGGACAGGTCCGGTGGCTACACCTTC. Its translation: CASSPDRSGGYTF. The gene calls are TRBV19 and TRBJ1-2; 7 bases match TRBD1. Looked up from germline, CDR1 is LNHDA and CDR2 is SQIVND (reference sequence). V was pared by 5 bases and J by 7 bases, with 7 bases of the junction left unmatched. This CDR3 is 13 amino acids long.